The sequence of this T cell receptor beta chain was determined in a study of shared clonotypes between healthy human individuals. General study points: Specimens sampled were limited to blood, with tissue repertoires likely differing. Sorted-subset sequencing, rarefaction showed, was incomplete despite large depth.

Profiled with immunoSEQ multiplex PCR; TCRdb holds only in-frame clones, not every one. Of approximately 350,000 clones listed, around 96% were seen once; the top ten hold approximately 0.3%. On this clone: Its antigen is not identified. Other DNA variants within this sample encode the same CDR3.

Deletions cut 3 bases from V and 1 base from J, with 6 bases between. Germline loops: CDR1 KGHSH, CDR2 LQKENI. This CDR3 has 13 amino acids. Sequencing was performed on memory CD8+ T cells sorted from blood. This sample's subset: CD45RO+ cells pooled with CCR7-negative TemRA cells. The source of this sequence is a man aged 25-40 years in good health. This chain links TRBV18 with TRBJ1-1; D is undetermined. CDR3 sequence (DNA): TGTGCCAGCTCACCTCGACAGAACACTGAAGCTTTCTTT. Translated, it gives CASSPRQNTEAFF. Using reference TRBV18 and TRBJ1-1 for the parts outside the CDR3, the full variable domain is NAGVMQNPRHLVRRRGQEARLRCSPMKGHSHVYWYRQLPEEGLKFMVYLQKENIIDESGMPKERFSAEFPKEGPSILRIQQVVRGDSAAYFCASSPRQNTEAFFGQGTRLTVV.